This is a list of T cell receptor beta chains from one sample in a study of shared clonotypes between healthy human individuals. Measured with immunoSEQ multiplex PCR; TCRdb has only the in-frame clones, and not every one. The repertoire holds over 400,000 clones, with roughly 95% as singletons. Sequencing used naive CD4+ T cells sorted from blood. These receptors originate from a woman aged 25 to 39 in good health. CDR3s include the opening cysteine and the closing phenylalanine or tryptophan. The D gene is left open where the match is weak. A row's size may be missing; if present it is once, few, many or a size class.

J gene: TRBJ2-7; clone size: NA; D gene: NA; CDR3 length: 11; V gene: TRBV2; CDR3 DNA: TGTGCCAGCACTGAAGGCTACGAGCAGTACTTC; CDR3 protein: CASTEGYEQYF
J gene: TRBJ2-2; clone size: NA; D gene: NA; CDR3 length: 14; V gene: TRBV29-1; CDR3 DNA: TGCAGCGTCTTGGACCGCCTAAGCACCGGGGAGCTGTTTTTT; CDR3 protein: CSVLDRLSTGELFF
J gene: TRBJ1-4; clone size: NA; D gene: NA; CDR3 length: 17; V gene: TRBV6-1; CDR3 DNA: TGTGCCAGCAGTGAAGATTCGCGAGCTGCAACTAATGAAAAACTGTTTTTT; CDR3 protein: CASSEDSRAATNEKLFF
J gene: TRBJ2-1; clone size: NA; D gene: TRBD2; CDR3 length: 18; V gene: TRBV4-2; CDR3 DNA: TGTGCCAGCAGCCAAGGACTTGGAGACGGGAGGAACTACAATGAGCAGTTCTTC; CDR3 protein: CASSQGLGDGRNYNEQFF
J gene: TRBJ2-1; clone size: NA; D gene: NA; CDR3 length: 13; V gene: TRBV18; CDR3 DNA: TGTGCCAGCTCGCAGGGGACTGGGAATGAGCAGTTCTTC; CDR3 protein: CASSQGTGNEQFF
J gene: TRBJ2-3; clone size: NA; D gene: TRBD2; CDR3 length: 16; V gene: TRBV11-3; CDR3 DNA: TGTGCCAGCAGCTTAGGACTAGCGGCTAGCACAGATACGCAGTATTTT; CDR3 protein: CASSLGLAASTDTQYF
J gene: TRBJ1-4; clone size: once; D gene: NA; CDR3 length: 11; V gene: TRBV20-1; CDR3 DNA: TGCAGTGCTAGAAAGAATGAAAAACTGTTTTTT; CDR3 protein: CSARKNEKLFF
J gene: TRBJ2-1; clone size: NA; D gene: TRBD1; CDR3 length: 16; V gene: TRBV28; CDR3 DNA: TGTGCCAGCAGTTTACTGGGACAGGGGGCCTACAATGAGCAGTTCTTC; CDR3 protein: CASSLLGQGAYNEQFF
J gene: TRBJ2-5; clone size: NA; D gene: TRBD2; CDR3 length: 15; V gene: TRBV18; CDR3 DNA: TGTGCCAGCTCACCGGCCGGGACTAGCGGAGAGACCCAGTACTTC; CDR3 protein: CASSPAGTSGETQYF
J gene: TRBJ2-7; clone size: NA; D gene: TRBD2; CDR3 length: 15; V gene: TRBV28; CDR3 DNA: TGTGCCAGCAGTTTGAGTGCTAGCGGGACCAACGAGCAGTACTTC; CDR3 protein: CASSLSASGTNEQYF
J gene: TRBJ2-1; clone size: NA; D gene: NA; CDR3 length: 14; V gene: TRBV7-8; CDR3 DNA: TGTGCCAGCAGCTTCGGCGGAGCCCCCATTGAGCAGTTCTTC; CDR3 protein: CASSFGGAPIEQFF
J gene: TRBJ2-2; clone size: NA; D gene: TRBD2; CDR3 length: 18; V gene: TRBV29-1; CDR3 DNA: TGCAGCGTTGAAGCTAATATAGTAGCGGGAGGGTTTACCGGGGAGCTGTTTTTT; CDR3 protein: CSVEANIVAGGFTGELFF
J gene: TRBJ1-1; clone size: once; D gene: NA; CDR3 length: 15; V gene: TRBV5-1; CDR3 DNA: TGCGCCAGCAGCTTGGGGGCAGGGGCTAGGACTGAAGCTTTCTTT; CDR3 protein: CASSLGAGARTEAFF
J gene: TRBJ2-7; clone size: NA; D gene: TRBD2; CDR3 length: 15; V gene: TRBV6-5; CDR3 DNA: TGTGCCAGCAGTTATGCCGGCGGGAGCAGCCACGAGCAGTACTTC; CDR3 protein: CASSYAGGSSHEQYF
J gene: TRBJ2-2; clone size: NA; D gene: TRBD2; CDR3 length: 16; V gene: TRBV6-4; CDR3 DNA: TGTGCCAGCAGTGCGGGACTAGCGGGTCGCACCGGGGAGCTGTTTTTT; CDR3 protein: CASSAGLAGRTGELFF
J gene: TRBJ1-1; clone size: NA; D gene: NA; CDR3 length: 14; V gene: TRBV28; CDR3 DNA: TGTGCCAGCAGCTCAGGTGCTCTGGTCACTGAAGCTTTCTTT; CDR3 protein: CASSSGALVTEAFF
J gene: TRBJ1-2; clone size: once; D gene: NA; CDR3 length: 14; V gene: TRBV5-1; CDR3 DNA: TGCGCCAGTAGGGACCGCCCCAGAGGTCTTGGCTACACCTTC; CDR3 protein: CASRDRPRGLGYTF
J gene: TRBJ2-5; clone size: NA; D gene: NA; CDR3 length: 12; V gene: TRBV5-1; CDR3 DNA: TGCGCCAGCAGCTTGGGGCAAGAGACCCAGTACTTC; CDR3 protein: CASSLGQETQYF
J gene: TRBJ2-7; clone size: NA; D gene: NA; CDR3 length: 12; V gene: TRBV28; CDR3 DNA: TGTGCCAGCAGTTTCGAGGGCTACGAGCAGTACTTC; CDR3 protein: CASSFEGYEQYF
J gene: TRBJ2-1; clone size: NA; D gene: NA; CDR3 length: 15; V gene: TRBV27; CDR3 DNA: TGTGCCAGCAGTTTTTCGCGGTCCTCCTACAATGAGCAGTTCTTC; CDR3 protein: CASSFSRSSYNEQFF
J gene: TRBJ2-2; clone size: NA; D gene: NA; CDR3 length: 17; V gene: TRBV2; CDR3 DNA: TGTGCCAGCAGACCACAAAAGGCAGGTTGGGGCACCGGGGAGCTGTTTTTT; CDR3 protein: CASRPQKAGWGTGELFF
J gene: TRBJ2-5; clone size: NA; D gene: NA; CDR3 length: 12; V gene: TRBV7-9; CDR3 DNA: TGTGCCAGCAGCTTTGGAGGAGAGACCCAGTACTTC; CDR3 protein: CASSFGGETQYF
J gene: TRBJ1-4; clone size: NA; D gene: TRBD1; CDR3 length: 19; V gene: TRBV5-1; CDR3 DNA: TGCGCCAGCAGCTTGGAACCCCCCGGGACAGGGGGGCCGGATGAAAAACTGTTTTTT; CDR3 protein: CASSLEPPGTGGPDEKLFF
J gene: TRBJ1-3; clone size: NA; D gene: NA; CDR3 length: 17; V gene: TRBV18; CDR3 DNA: TGTGCCAGCTCACCTAGCATCACTTTAGGCACTGGAAACACCATATATTTT; CDR3 protein: CASSPSITLGTGNTIYF
J gene: TRBJ1-1; clone size: NA; D gene: NA; CDR3 length: 15; V gene: TRBV18; CDR3 DNA: TGTGCCAGCTCTCCCGATAAGGGTATGAACACTGAAGCTTTCTTT; CDR3 protein: CASSPDKGMNTEAFF
J gene: TRBJ1-5; clone size: NA; D gene: TRBD1; CDR3 length: 20; V gene: TRBV28; CDR3 DNA: TGTGCCATCAAAACCCCTTTGGGACAGGGGCGCCCCAAAGGCAATCAGCCCCAGCATTTT; CDR3 protein: CAIKTPLGQGRPKGNQPQHF
J gene: TRBJ2-7; clone size: once; D gene: NA; CDR3 length: 15; V gene: TRBV19; CDR3 DNA: TGTGCCAGTAGTCACAAACGGACTTACTCCTACGAGCAGTACTTC; CDR3 protein: CASSHKRTYSYEQYF
J gene: TRBJ2-7; clone size: NA; D gene: TRBD2; CDR3 length: 15; V gene: TRBV27; CDR3 DNA: TGTGCCAGCAGTTTGGGCGGGAGAAGTTCGTACGAGCAGTACTTC; CDR3 protein: CASSLGGRSSYEQYF
J gene: TRBJ1-1; clone size: NA; D gene: NA; CDR3 length: 11; V gene: TRBV5-6; CDR3 DNA: TGTGCCAGCAGCCTGAACACTGAAGCTTTCTTT; CDR3 protein: CASSLNTEAFF
J gene: TRBJ2-5; clone size: NA; D gene: TRBD2; CDR3 length: 13; V gene: TRBV4-2; CDR3 DNA: TGTGCCAGCAGATCGGCGGGGGTAAAGACCCAGTACTTC; CDR3 protein: CASRSAGVKTQYF
J gene: TRBJ1-1; clone size: NA; D gene: NA; CDR3 length: 14; V gene: TRBV7-6; CDR3 DNA: TGTGCCAGCAGCGAGACAGGAGAGAACACTGAAGCTTTCTTT; CDR3 protein: CASSETGENTEAFF
J gene: TRBJ2-1; clone size: NA; D gene: TRBD1; CDR3 length: 15; V gene: TRBV27; CDR3 DNA: TGTGCCAGCAGCTGGGGACAGGGGGCGCCGAATGAGCAGTTCTTC; CDR3 protein: CASSWGQGAPNEQFF
J gene: TRBJ2-1; clone size: NA; D gene: TRBD2; CDR3 length: 14; V gene: TRBV11-2; CDR3 DNA: TGTGCCAGCAGCCCGAGGCGGGAGGGCAATGAGCAGTTCTTC; CDR3 protein: CASSPRREGNEQFF
J gene: TRBJ2-7; clone size: few; D gene: NA; CDR3 length: 12; V gene: TRBV6-5; CDR3 DNA: TGTGCCAGTCTAACTAGGTCGGGGGAGCAGTACTTC; CDR3 protein: CASLTRSGEQYF
J gene: TRBJ1-5; clone size: NA; D gene: NA; CDR3 length: 13; V gene: TRBV28; CDR3 DNA: TGTGCCAGCGGGGACGTTAGCAATCAGCCCCAGCATTTT; CDR3 protein: CASGDVSNQPQHF
J gene: TRBJ2-7; clone size: NA; D gene: NA; CDR3 length: 11; V gene: TRBV2; CDR3 DNA: TGTGCCAGCACGGGGTCCTACGAGCAGTACTTC; CDR3 protein: CASTGSYEQYF
J gene: TRBJ1-2; clone size: NA; D gene: NA; CDR3 length: 11; V gene: TRBV5-6; CDR3 DNA: TGTGCCAGCAGCTTTCACTATGGCTACACCTTC; CDR3 protein: CASSFHYGYTF
J gene: TRBJ2-5; clone size: NA; D gene: TRBD1; CDR3 length: 15; V gene: TRBV27; CDR3 DNA: TGTGCCAGCAGGAACAGGGGGTCCTCCGGAGAGACCCAGTACTTC; CDR3 protein: CASRNRGSSGETQYF
J gene: TRBJ1-4; clone size: NA; D gene: TRBD1; CDR3 length: 17; V gene: TRBV9; CDR3 DNA: TGTGCCAGCAGCGTAGGAGGTACGGGACAGGATAATGAAAAACTGTTTTTT; CDR3 protein: CASSVGGTGQDNEKLFF
J gene: TRBJ2-7; clone size: NA; D gene: TRBD2; CDR3 length: 18; V gene: TRBV28; CDR3 DNA: TGTGCCAGCAGTTCCCCCCTCAGACTAGCGGGGCCTACCTACGAGCAGTACTTC; CDR3 protein: CASSSPLRLAGPTYEQYF
J gene: TRBJ2-1; clone size: NA; D gene: TRBD2; CDR3 length: 18; V gene: TRBV19; CDR3 DNA: TGTGCCAGTAGGTCCTCCGACCCGGGACTAGCGGGAGTCGGTGAGCAGTTCTTC; CDR3 protein: CASRSSDPGLAGVGEQFF
J gene: TRBJ2-7; clone size: NA; D gene: NA; CDR3 length: 15; V gene: TRBV28; CDR3 DNA: TGTGCCAGCAGTTCGGGACTCGGCTCTCTCTACGAGCAGTACTTC; CDR3 protein: CASSSGLGSLYEQYF
J gene: TRBJ1-3; clone size: NA; D gene: TRBD1; CDR3 length: 15; V gene: TRBV19; CDR3 DNA: TGTGCCAGTAGCAAAGACGGGACAGGGGTGCACACCATATATTTT; CDR3 protein: CASSKDGTGVHTIYF
J gene: TRBJ2-2; clone size: NA; D gene: NA; CDR3 length: 12; V gene: TRBV18; CDR3 DNA: TGTGCCAGCTCGCCTTACACCGGGGAGCTGTTTTTT; CDR3 protein: CASSPYTGELFF
J gene: TRBJ2-7; clone size: NA; D gene: TRBD2; CDR3 length: 13; V gene: TRBV19; CDR3 DNA: TGTGCCTCCCGGGAGGGGCCCCCCTACGAGCAGTACTTC; CDR3 protein: CASREGPPYEQYF
J gene: TRBJ2-7; clone size: NA; D gene: NA; CDR3 length: 18; V gene: TRBV5-4; CDR3 DNA: TGTGCCAGCAGCCCGAAGCTTGGGAACCCGGGACGGATCTACGAGCAGTACTTC; CDR3 protein: CASSPKLGNPGRIYEQYF
J gene: TRBJ2-2; clone size: NA; D gene: NA; CDR3 length: 16; V gene: TRBV11-2; CDR3 DNA: TGTGCCAGCAGCTTAGTGTACGGCGGTAACACCGGGGAGCTGTTTTTT; CDR3 protein: CASSLVYGGNTGELFF
J gene: TRBJ2-5; clone size: NA; D gene: TRBD2; CDR3 length: 16; V gene: TRBV7-6; CDR3 DNA: TGTGCCAGCAGCCCAACCCTAGCGGGATTGGGTGAGACCCAGTACTTC; CDR3 protein: CASSPTLAGLGETQYF
J gene: TRBJ1-1; clone size: once; D gene: TRBD1; CDR3 length: 16; V gene: TRBV28; CDR3 DNA: TGTGCCAGCAGGAGACAGGGCCGAACCATGAACACTGAAGCTTTCTTT; CDR3 protein: CASRRQGRTMNTEAFF
J gene: TRBJ1-5; clone size: NA; D gene: TRBD1; CDR3 length: 14; V gene: TRBV28; CDR3 DNA: TGTGCCAGCATCCCCCGCAGGGGGTGGCAGCCCCAGCATTTT; CDR3 protein: CASIPRRGWQPQHF
J gene: TRBJ2-7; clone size: NA; D gene: NA; CDR3 length: 14; V gene: TRBV9; CDR3 DNA: TGTGCCAGCAGCGTAGAGCAGTGGGGCTACGAGCAGTACTTC; CDR3 protein: CASSVEQWGYEQYF
J gene: TRBJ2-1; clone size: NA; D gene: TRBD1; CDR3 length: 13; V gene: TRBV18; CDR3 DNA: TGTGCCAGCTACCGGGACAGGGACAATGAGCAGTTCTTC; CDR3 protein: CASYRDRDNEQFF
J gene: TRBJ2-6; clone size: NA; D gene: TRBD1; CDR3 length: 14; V gene: TRBV5-1; CDR3 DNA: TGCGCCAGCAGGCAAGGGGGCCCCGCCAACGTCCTGACTTTC; CDR3 protein: CASRQGGPANVLTF